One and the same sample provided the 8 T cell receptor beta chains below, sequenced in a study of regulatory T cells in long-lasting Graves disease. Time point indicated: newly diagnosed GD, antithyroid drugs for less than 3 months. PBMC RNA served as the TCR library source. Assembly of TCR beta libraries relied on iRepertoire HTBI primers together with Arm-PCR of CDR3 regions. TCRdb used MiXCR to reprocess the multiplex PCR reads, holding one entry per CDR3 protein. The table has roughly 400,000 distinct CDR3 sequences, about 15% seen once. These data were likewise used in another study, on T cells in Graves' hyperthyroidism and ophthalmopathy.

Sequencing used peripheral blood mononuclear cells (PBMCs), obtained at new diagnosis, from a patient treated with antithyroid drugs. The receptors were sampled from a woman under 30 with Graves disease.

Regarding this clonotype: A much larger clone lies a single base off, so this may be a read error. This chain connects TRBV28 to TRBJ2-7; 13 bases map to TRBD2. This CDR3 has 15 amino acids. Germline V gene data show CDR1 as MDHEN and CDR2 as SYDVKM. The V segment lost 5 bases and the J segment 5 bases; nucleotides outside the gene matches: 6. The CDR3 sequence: CASSPGLAGADEQYF. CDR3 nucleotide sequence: TGTGCCAGCAGTCCAGGACTAGCGGGAGCGGACGAGCAGTACTTC.

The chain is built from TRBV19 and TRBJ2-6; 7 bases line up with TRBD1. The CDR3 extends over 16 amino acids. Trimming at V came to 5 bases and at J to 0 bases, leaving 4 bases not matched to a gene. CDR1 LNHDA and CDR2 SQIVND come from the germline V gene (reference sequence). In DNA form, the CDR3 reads TGTGCCAGTAGTCCCGACAGGGACTCTGGGGCCAACGTCCTGACTTTC. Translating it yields CASSPDRDSGANVLTF.

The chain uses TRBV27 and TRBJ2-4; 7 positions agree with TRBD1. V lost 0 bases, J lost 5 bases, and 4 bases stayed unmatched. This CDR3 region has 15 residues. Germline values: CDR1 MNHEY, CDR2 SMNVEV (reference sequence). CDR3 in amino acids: CASSLSRGQQNIQYF. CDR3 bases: TGTGCCAGCAGTTTATCTAGGGGACAGCAAAACATTCAGTACTTC.

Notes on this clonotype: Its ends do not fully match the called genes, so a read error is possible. The CDR3 loop is CASSSLAGAPDTRYF. The CDR3 DNA reads as TGTGCCAGCAGCTCCTTAGCGGGAGCCCCAGATACGCGGTATTTT. The chain carries TRBV7-2 and TRBJ2-3; TRBD2 matches 9 bases. The CDR3 loop spans 15 amino acids. Germline-derived CDR1 and CDR2 are SGHTA and FQGNSA.

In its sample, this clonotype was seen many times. CDR3 loop: CASSDRQRNGETQYF. The CDR3 DNA sequence: TGTGCCAGCAGTGATAGACAGAGGAACGGCGAGACCCAGTACTTC. The rearrangement uses TRBV25-1 and TRBJ2-5; tentative D call: TRBD1 (5 bases). The CDR3 extends over 15 amino acids. Germline V CDR1 and CDR2: MGHDK, SYGVNS. Trimming removed 3 bases at V and 5 bases at J, with 16 bases between.

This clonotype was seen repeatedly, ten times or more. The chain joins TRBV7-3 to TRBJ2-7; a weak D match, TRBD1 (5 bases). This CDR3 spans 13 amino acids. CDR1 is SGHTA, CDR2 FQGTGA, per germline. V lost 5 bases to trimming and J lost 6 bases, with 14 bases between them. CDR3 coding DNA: TGTGCCAGCAGCACCGCGTCAGGGCCCGAGCAGTACTTC. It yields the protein CASSTASGPEQYF.

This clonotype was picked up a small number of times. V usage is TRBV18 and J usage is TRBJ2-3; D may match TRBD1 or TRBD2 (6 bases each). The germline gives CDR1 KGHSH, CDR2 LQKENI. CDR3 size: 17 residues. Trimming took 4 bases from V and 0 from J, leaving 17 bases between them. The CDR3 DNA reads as TGTGCCAGCTCACGGGCGTCGGGGGCTCGCAGCACAGATACGCAGTATTTT. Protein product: CASSRASGARSTDTQYF.

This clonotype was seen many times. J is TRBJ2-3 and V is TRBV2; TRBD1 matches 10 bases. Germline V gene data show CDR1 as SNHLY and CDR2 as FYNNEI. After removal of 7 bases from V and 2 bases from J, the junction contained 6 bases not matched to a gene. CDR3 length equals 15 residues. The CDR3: CASIQGQGFTDTQYF. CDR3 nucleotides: TGTGCCAGCATACAGGGACAGGGGTTCACAGATACGCAGTATTTT.